This section outlines one T cell receptor beta chain sequence together with its context. What it binds is not known. This entry comes from a study of T cells expressing NK-cell markers. Study context: It was sorted CD3+CD56-NKG2C+, CD3+CD56+NKG2C- and CD3+CD56+NKG2C+ T cells that provided the TCR beta repertoires.

This CDR3 contains 17 residues. The authors made TCR beta cDNA libraries by 5'RACE template switching. This switching added a universal primer site and UMIs. Each CDR3 protein gets one entry in TCRdb, which reprocessed the 5' RACE reads and gives no DNA. The data include over 150,000 distinct CDR3 sequences; the top ten clones carry 37%. Study-wide results and caveats: In several donors, dominant clonotypes made up roughly 28.3-65% of CD3+CD56-NKG2C+ cells.

V gene TRBV12-3 or TRBV12-4 combines with J gene TRBJ2-2; TCRdb returns TRBD1, unconfirmable since there is no DNA. Material: blood T cells: a sorted CD56 or NKG2C T cell subset, CD4+ or CD8+ T cells, or bulk PBMC T cells (not recorded which). The clonotype originates from a woman between 50 and 59 years old in good health. This CDR3 is CASSRTRTGGGHGELFF.